This TCR beta chain was retrieved from a study of T cells in Graves' hyperthyroidism and ophthalmopathy. In regard to this clonotype: Its antigen remains unidentified.

Participants, patients aged 18 to 65, had newly diagnosed hyperthyroidism with a duration under 2 months. Clinical symptoms, serum thyroxine and TRAb, thyroid ultrasound and orbital computed tomography together formed the diagnostic basis. 10 ml of fresh peripheral blood supplied the PBMCs. Points from the study as a whole: Separating ophthalmopathy from stable hyperthyroidism was achieved by a 13 V-J model.

There were TCR beta CDR3 regions amplified from RNA transcripts. First-round RT-PCR with HTBI primers amplified the TCR CDR3 region. Each CDR3 protein is one row after TCRdb ran MiXCR on the multiplex PCR reads. The sample lists over 150,000 distinct CDR3 sequences, roughly 17% seen once, with around 52% in the top ten. Germline V gene lookup returns CDR1 GTSNPN and CDR2 SVGIG (reference sequence). V was pared by 0 bases and J by 0 bases, with 1 base of the junction left unmatched. The CDR3 extends over 14 amino acids. The gene calls are TRBV30 and TRBJ1-1; 7 bases are a match to TRBD1. The sequence was collected from a woman aged 45-59 years with Graves' hyperthyroidism. Sequencing was performed on blood. The CDR3 protein is CAWSVDRVNTEAFF. CDR3 bases: TGTGCCTGGAGTGTTGACAGGGTGAACACTGAAGCTTTCTTT. Filled out from reference TRBV30 and TRBJ1-1, the complete variable domain reads SQTIHQWPATLVQPVGSPLSLECTVEGTSNPNLYWYRQAAGRGLQLLFYSVGIGQISSEVPQNLSASRPQDRQFILSSKKLLLSDSGFYLCAWSVDRVNTEAFFGQGTRLTVV.